Included here is one TCR beta chain sequence, with context. The specificity of this receptor is unknown. The sample holds no much larger clone one base away, and base qualities are not on file. The library relied on the immunoSEQ multiplex PCR assay. Rearranged TCR beta chain sequences were amplified using the hsTCRB Kit according to the manufacturer's protocol. Sequencing of TCRB libraries was carried out on an Illumina MiSeq. The original pipeline was this. The proprietary platform of the kit vendor was used for demultiplexing, trimming and gene mapping. Not all clones reach the TCRdb copy of this immuneACCESS table, which keeps in-frame sequences only. Checked studies attribute under half of the gap to unresolved V genes and leave the rest unexplained. V and J calls plus clone size are reproduced from that table; the DNA served to infer D and trimming. For this sample the table gives 100,000 to 150,000 clones, of which around four fifths were detected only once. Together, the top ten hold 4.5% to 5.5% of the sample.

The data were taken from a study of a mutant IDH1 vaccine in newly diagnosed glioma (dated by TCRdb to the early 2020s). About the study as a whole: Patients were given eight vaccinations, in weeks 1, 3, 5, 7, 11, 15, 19 and 23, which matched visits V03 through V10. Of the 32 patients who were treated, around 60% were male and about 40% were female, and the mean age was roughly 40 years. Vaccination began 4-6 weeks after radiotherapy alone, or alongside temozolomide cycles in the chemotherapy-containing groups. Longitudinal TCRB deep sequencing was performed for around 23 treated patients wherever samples were available for exploratory analyses. Peripheral blood was drawn at six visits: V03 (baseline), V05, V07, V10, V12 and V13. Prior to enrollment, standard therapy consisting of radiotherapy alone, temozolomide alone, or radiochemotherapy with temozolomide had been administered to patients, with the combination being received by most patients. Broader findings and caveats from the paper: Vaccine-induced immune responses across multiple MHC alleles were detected in about 92% of patients. Changes in the top peripheral T cell clonotypes picked up by TCRB sequencing did not appear to be linked to pseudoprogression. Availability determined which PBMC samples were chosen for TCRB deep sequencing. It was noted by the authors that analyses of patient blood samples could not be reproduced owing to sample limitations.

Spanning cysteine to phenylalanine, the CDR3 consists of 14 amino acids. The only DNA kept is the CDR3, 42 bases in frame from the first base. The germline V gene (reference sequence) yields SEHNR for CDR1 and FQNEAQ for CDR2. Deletion took 5 bases off V and 6 bases off J, with a span of 14 bases between the germline ends. Reading the label with the study, this specimen's time point is: week 11, during vaccination. A 20-mer mutant IDH1 peptide at 300 micrograms in Montanide made up each vaccine dose, which was injected subcutaneously together with topical imiquimod. The donors had newly diagnosed IDH1-mutant astrocytomas of WHO grade 3 or 4 that showed loss of nuclear ATRX. The samples were drawn from NOA16, a multicentre, single-arm, open-label phase I trial in Germany that tested a mutant IDH1 peptide vaccine in humans for the first time. The DNeasy Blood and Tissue Kit was used to extract genomic DNA from EDTA blood for TCRB sequencing.

The material was PBMCs, obtained from a glioma patient whose treatment included an IDH1 peptide vaccine. Rearrangement joined TRBV7-9 to TRBJ1-5; the D region possibly corresponds to TRBD1 (6 bases align). The TCR comes from a man aged 35 to 55 with glioma. The sequenced DNA is TGTGCCAGCAGCGCCGCCAGGGGCGGTCAGCCCCAGCATTTT. It translates to CASSAARGGQPQHF.